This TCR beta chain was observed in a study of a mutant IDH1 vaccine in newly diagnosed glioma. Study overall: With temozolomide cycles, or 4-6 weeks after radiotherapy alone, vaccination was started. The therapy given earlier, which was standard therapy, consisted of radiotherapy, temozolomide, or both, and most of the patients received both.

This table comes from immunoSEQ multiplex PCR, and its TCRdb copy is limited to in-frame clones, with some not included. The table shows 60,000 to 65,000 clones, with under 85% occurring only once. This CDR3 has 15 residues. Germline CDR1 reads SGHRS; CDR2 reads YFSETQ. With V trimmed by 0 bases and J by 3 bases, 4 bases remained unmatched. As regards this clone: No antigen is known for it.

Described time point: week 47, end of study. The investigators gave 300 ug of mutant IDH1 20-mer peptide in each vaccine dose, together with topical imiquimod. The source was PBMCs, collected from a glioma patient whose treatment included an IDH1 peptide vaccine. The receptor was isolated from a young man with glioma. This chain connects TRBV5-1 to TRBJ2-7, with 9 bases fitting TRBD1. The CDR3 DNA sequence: TGCGCCAGCAGCTTGGGGACAGGGGCCGACTACGAGCAGTACTTC. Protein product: CASSLGTGADYEQYF.